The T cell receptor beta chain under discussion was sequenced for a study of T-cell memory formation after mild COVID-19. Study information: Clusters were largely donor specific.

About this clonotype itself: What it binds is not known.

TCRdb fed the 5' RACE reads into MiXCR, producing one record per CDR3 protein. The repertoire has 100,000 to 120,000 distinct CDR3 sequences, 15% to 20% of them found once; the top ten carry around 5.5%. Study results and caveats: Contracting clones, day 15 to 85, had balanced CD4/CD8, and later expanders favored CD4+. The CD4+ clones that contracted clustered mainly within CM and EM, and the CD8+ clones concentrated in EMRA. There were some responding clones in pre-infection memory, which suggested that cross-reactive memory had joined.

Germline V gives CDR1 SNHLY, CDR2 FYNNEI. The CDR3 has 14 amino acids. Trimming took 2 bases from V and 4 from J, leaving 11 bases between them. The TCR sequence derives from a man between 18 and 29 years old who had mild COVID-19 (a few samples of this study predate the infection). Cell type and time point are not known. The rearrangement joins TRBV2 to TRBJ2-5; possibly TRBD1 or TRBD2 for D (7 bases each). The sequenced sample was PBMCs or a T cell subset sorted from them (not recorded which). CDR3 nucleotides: TGTGCCAGCAGTGAACAGGGGGAGGGAGAGACCCAGTACTTC. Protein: CASSEQGEGETQYF.